Below are 14 T cell receptor beta chains sequenced from a single sample in a study of cytomegalovirus exposure and HLA in healthy donors. Primers for the PCR totalled 60 Vbeta and 13 Jbeta. Data came from immunoSEQ multiplex PCR; TCRdb stores just in-frame clones and leaves some out. This table has about 120,000 clones, under 85% appearing once. The sequenced sample was PBMCs. Every receptor here comes from a woman aged 18-35 years in good health and CMV-seronegative.

This sequence joins TRBV2 and TRBJ1-2; perhaps TRBD1 as D (6 bases). The germline V gene has CDR1 SNHLY and CDR2 FYNNEI. The ends were cut back, 8 bases at V and 1 base at J, with 11 bases in the middle. CDR3 length: 13 amino acids. The CDR3 nucleotides are TGTGCCAGCGCTAACAGGGTTAACTATGGCTACACCTTC. Protein product: CASANRVNYGYTF.

The chain joins TRBV6-5 to TRBJ2-5; 8 nucleotides match TRBD1. V shed 2 bases, J shed 5 bases, and the junction held 7 bases outside the gene matches. The CDR3 has 15 amino acids. The germline V gene encodes CDR1 MNHEY and CDR2 SVGAGI. The CDR3: CASSYTDRARETQYF. The DNA for the CDR3 is TGTGCCAGCAGTTACACGGACAGGGCTCGGGAGACCCAGTACTTC.

The chain combines TRBV2 with TRBJ1-2; 8 bases are shared with TRBD1. Germline lookup yields CDR1 SNHLY and CDR2 FYNNEI. This CDR3 comprises 13 residues. Germline trimming cut 6 bases from V and 7 bases from J; bases unmatched to any gene: 7. The CDR3 region is CASRIQGVVGYTF. CDR3 in DNA: TGTGCCAGCAGGATACAGGGGGTAGTTGGCTACACCTTC.

J is TRBJ1-5 and V is TRBV28, with TRBD1 identical over 8 bases. V lost 4 bases and J lost 2; bases outside the gene matches: 10. CDR1 is MDHEN and CDR2 is SYDVKM in the germline V gene. The CDR3 loop spans 17 amino acids. The DNA of the CDR3 is TGTGCCAGCAGTTCCTGGACAGGGCTTGGCGGCAATCAGCCCCAGCATTTT. Amino acid sequence: CASSSWTGLGGNQPQHF.

This sequence joins TRBV2 and TRBJ2-5; TRBD2 aligns across 10 bases. The CDR3 loop spans 16 amino acids. Germline V gene data show CDR1 as SNHLY and CDR2 as FYNNEI. Trimming cost V 6 bases and J 3 bases; bases outside gene matches: 10. Here the CDR3 reads CASRSLGLAGEETQYF. CDR3 coding DNA: TGTGCCAGCAGGAGCCTCGGGCTAGCGGGGGAAGAGACCCAGTACTTC.

V gene TRBV28 combines with J gene TRBJ2-7, with TRBD1 identical over 8 bases. Unmatched junction bases numbered 9, after V lost 6 bases and J lost 2 bases. The CDR3 runs 15 residues. Germline V gene data show CDR1 as MDHEN and CDR2 as SYDVKM. This chain's CDR3 is CASRTPGTGAYEQYF. In nucleotides, the CDR3 is TGTGCCAGCAGAACCCCCGGGACAGGTGCCTACGAGCAGTACTTC.

This clone was seen only once. The chain combines TRBV11-2 with TRBJ2-3; 11 nucleotides match TRBD2. This CDR3 has 15 residues. Germline V CDR1 and CDR2: SGHAT, FQNNGV. V lost 5 bases to trimming and J lost 2 bases; unmatched junction nucleotides: 3. For the CDR3, the DNA is TGTGCCAGCAGCGCACTAGCGGGGGTCACAGATACGCAGTATTTT. It translates to CASSALAGVTDTQYF.

Turning to this clone: Additional DNA sequences in this sample encode the identical CDR3. V usage is TRBV5-1 and J usage is TRBJ2-7, with 10 bases matching TRBD1. The germline gives CDR1 SGHRS, CDR2 YFSETQ. Losses at the gene ends were 2 bases for V and 3 bases for J; bases not matched to a gene: 5. There are 15 residues in the CDR3. Here the CDR3 DNA reads TGCGCCAGCAGCTTATTGGGACAGGGGAACTACGAGCAGTACTTC. Protein product: CASSLLGQGNYEQYF.

The chain has TRBV5-4 and TRBJ2-3; the match to TRBD1 covers 7 bases. The ends lost 0 bases at V and 2 bases at J; junction bases unmatched: 3. Germline lookup yields CDR1 SGHNT and CDR2 YYREEE (reference sequence). The CDR3 contains 15 residues. CDR3 bases: TGTGCCAGCAGCTTGGATCAGGGGGTCACAGATACGCAGTATTTT. This translates into CASSLDQGVTDTQYF. The full variable domain, rest sourced from reference TRBV5-4 and TRBJ2-3, is ETGVTQSPTHLIKTRGQQVTLRCSSQSGHNTVSWYQQALGQGPQFIFQYYREEENGRGNFPPRFSGLQFPNYSSELNVNALELDDSALYLCASSLDQGVTDTQYFGPGTRLTVL.

The chain has TRBV6-1 and TRBJ2-1; 10 bases map to TRBD1. In germline, CDR1 is MNHNS, CDR2 SASEGT. V lost 8 bases, J lost 7 bases, and 11 bases stayed unmatched. CDR3 length: 15 amino acids. The CDR3 region is CASANPGTGENEQFF. The CDR3 nucleotides read TGTGCCAGCGCTAACCCCGGGACAGGGGAGAATGAGCAGTTCTTC.

The V and J genes are TRBV5-1 and TRBJ2-7, with 7 bases aligning to TRBD1. The CDR3 totals 15 residues. Germline V gene data show CDR1 as SGHRS and CDR2 as YFSETQ. V lost 4 bases and J lost 0; bases outside the gene matches: 7. The CDR3 sequence is CASSRGTAGSYEQYF. The CDR3 nucleotides are TGCGCCAGCAGCCGAGGGACAGCCGGCTCCTACGAGCAGTACTTC.

The genes are TRBV5-1 and TRBJ2-7, with D tentatively TRBD1 (6 bases). Trimming removed 4 bases from V and 3 bases from J, with 14 bases in between. This CDR3 has 14 amino acids. Germline-derived CDR1 and CDR2 are SGHRS and YFSETQ. Written as DNA, the CDR3 is TGCGCCAGCAGCCCCCGGGACACCTACTACGAGCAGTACTTC. Translating gives CASSPRDTYYEQYF.

V is TRBV7-9 and J is TRBJ2-1; 8 bases line up with TRBD1. CDR3 length equals 13 residues. Germline trimming cut 5 bases from V and 10 bases from J; bases unmatched to any gene: 7. Germline CDR1 and CDR2: SEHNR and FQNEAQ (reference sequence). As DNA, the CDR3 is TGTGCCAGCAGCAGGGGACAGGTCAGGGAGCAGTTCTTC. It is translated as CASSRGQVREQFF.

The table lists this clone with a few counts. This chain uses TRBV9 with TRBJ2-3; 9 bases map to TRBD1. The CDR3 covers 16 residues. Germline CDR1 is SGDLS and CDR2 is YYNGEE. Unmatched junction bases numbered 6, after V lost 4 bases and J lost 0 bases. The CDR3 protein is CASSPGTGLSTDTQYF. DNA of the CDR3: TGTGCCAGCAGCCCCGGGACAGGGCTTAGCACAGATACGCAGTATTTT.